This T cell receptor beta chain comes out of a study of T cell responses to AZD1222 COVID-19 vaccine. On this clone: The antigen is unknown.

TCRdb's copy holds only in-frame clones and misses some; the assay was immunoSEQ multiplex PCR. The sample carries 95,000 to 100,000 clones, approximately 84% recorded once. V lost 9 bases, J lost 6 bases, and 12 bases lay in between. The germline CDR1 and CDR2 sequences are MNHEY and SVGAGI. The CDR3 runs to 13 residues. Study-level results: Just six people given AZD1222 tested seropositive at baseline. Reportedly, close to half of spike-specific TCRs are directed against unmutated variant regions. Researchers took repertoire samples only after the peak T cell response had come. The donor group comprised mostly white British people and more females; the analysis possibly underestimated clonal diversity.

This rearrangement joins TRBV6-5 to TRBJ1-6, with D tentatively TRBD1 (6 bases). This clonotype originated in an adult who received the AZD1222 COVID-19 vaccine. The material was peripheral blood, obtained 28 days after the second AZD1222 dose. The CDR3 sequence: CASQGTANSPLHF. The CDR3 DNA follows: TGTGCCAGTCAGGGGACGGCTAATTCACCCCTCCACTTT.